This T cell receptor (beta chain) comes out of a study of cytomegalovirus exposure and HLA in healthy donors. Use of 60 Vbeta and 13 Jbeta primers characterized the PCR. This table comes from immunoSEQ multiplex PCR, and its TCRdb copy is limited to in-frame clones, with some not included. This sample has 90,000 to 120,000 clones, with 73% found just once. From germline, CDR1 is GTSNPN and CDR2 SVGIG (reference sequence). The CDR3 totals 15 residues. Trimming cost V 0 bases and J 0 bases, with 12 bases left between them. This chain joins TRBV30 and TRBJ2-7, with unresolved D. This receptor was taken from a man under 40 in good health and CMV-seronegative. Sequencing was done on a sample of PBMCs. Written as DNA, the CDR3 is TGTGCCTGGAGTGTAGATCCCGTCAGCTCCTACGAGCAGTACTTC. Its translation: CAWSVDPVSSYEQYF.